This T cell receptor beta chain derives from a study of blood T cell repertoires in COVID-19. About the study: Whether acute or convalescent, the COVID-19 samples came from the United States, Italy and Spain. PBMCs, B-cell-depleted T cells, or T cells were the source of the cDNA or gDNA that made up the material.

Profiled with immunoSEQ multiplex PCR; TCRdb holds only in-frame clones, not every one. This sample has a few hundred thousand clones, with more than 75% found just once. Germline-derived CDR1 and CDR2 are MDHEN and SYDVKM. J was trimmed by 6 bases and V by 6 bases; bases with no gene match: 6. There are 14 residues in the CDR3. The TCR was taken from a woman between 50 and 59 years old with acute or convalescent COVID-19. The V and J genes are TRBV28 and TRBJ1-4; 8 bases fit TRBD1. Material for sequencing was peripheral blood. In nucleotides, the CDR3 is TGTGCCAGCAGGGACAGGGTAGACGATGAAAAACTGTTTTTT. It specifies CASRDRVDDEKLFF.